Listed below are T cell receptor beta chains from one sample, sequenced in a study of T-cell reconstitution after alpha-beta-depleted transplantation in children. Each CDR3 protein gets one entry after TCRdb re-called the PCR reads with MiXCR. Here the sample spans around 440,000 distinct CDR3 sequences, under 12% being singletons. This specimen consisted of PBMCs, obtained before TCRalphabeta/CD19-depleted stem cell transplant. The receptors come from a child aged 2 to 10 with inherited bone marrow failure, due to receive a stem cell transplant. The CDR3 runs from the conserved cysteine through the conserved F or W. D genes are given only for firm matches. Not every row has a clone size; where given, it reads once, few, many or a size class.

V gene	clone size	CDR3 length	J gene	D gene	CDR3 protein	CDR3 DNA
TRBV5-1	many	13	TRBJ2-5	NA	CASGPAATKTQYF	TGCGCCAGCGGCCCCGCAGCGACGAAGACCCAGTACTTC
TRBV20-1	many	13	TRBJ1-2	TRBD1	CSASKGQGYGYTF	TGCAGTGCTAGCAAGGGACAGGGGTATGGCTACACCTTC
TRBV7-8	few	16	TRBJ2-7	NA	CASSRGRAEGRYEQYF	TGTGCCAGCAGCCGGGGACGAGCAGAGGGGCGCTACGAGCAGTACTTC
TRBV6-1	many	16	TRBJ2-7	NA	CASSPYAGIRFHEQYF	TGTGCCAGCAGTCCCTATGCCGGGATCCGTTTCCACGAGCAGTACTTC
TRBV4-2	many	14	TRBJ2-2	TRBD2	CASSWGEGTGELFF	TGTGCCAGCAGCTGGGGGGAGGGCACCGGGGAGCTGTTTTTT
TRBV28	few	16	TRBJ2-3	TRBD1	CASSYLGQGGGGTQYF	TGTGCCAGCAGTTACCTGGGACAGGGAGGGGGGGGTACGCAGTATTTT
TRBV12-3/TRBV12-4	NA	16	TRBJ2-2	NA	CASSFSPGLNTGELFF	TGTGCCAGCAGTTTCAGCCCGGGCCTTAACACCGGGGAGCTGTTTTTT
TRBV19	many	14	TRBJ2-5	NA	CASSILAGQETQYF	TGTGCCAGTAGTATCTTGGCTGGTCAAGAGACCCAGTACTTC
TRBV24-1	many	15	TRBJ2-5	TRBD1	CATSDPGTAEETQYF	TGTGCCACCAGTGATCCTGGGACAGCAGAAGAGACCCAGTACTTC
TRBV11-2	many	13	TRBJ1-1	NA	CASSLRGSPEAFF	TGTGCCAGCAGCCTCAGGGGCAGCCCTGAAGCTTTCTTT
TRBV7-9	few	16	TRBJ2-1	TRBD2	CASSDSSGALYNEQFF	TGTGCCAGCAGCGATAGTAGCGGGGCTCTCTACAATGAGCAGTTCTTC
TRBV29-1	NA	16	TRBJ2-3	NA	CSVDSAGGGGTDTQYF	TGCAGCGTTGACTCGGCGGGCGGCGGGGGCACAGATACGCAGTATTTT
TRBV29-1	many	16	TRBJ2-7	TRBD1	CSATGQGGPSSYEQYF	TGCAGCGCAACTGGACAGGGGGGGCCCAGCTCCTACGAGCAGTACTTC
TRBV28	many	15	TRBJ2-3	NA	CASSFTDWGTDTQYF	TGTGCCAGCAGTTTTACCGATTGGGGCACAGATACGCAGTATTTT
TRBV6-6	many	17	TRBJ2-2	NA	CASSSRTNGRGTGELFF	TGTGCCAGCAGCAGCCGAACGAACGGGAGAGGAACCGGGGAGCTGTTTTTT
TRBV27	many	13	TRBJ1-1	NA	CASTRGVNTEAFF	TGTGCCAGCACCCGAGGGGTGAACACTGAAGCTTTCTTT
TRBV27	many	14	TRBJ2-1	TRBD1	CASRDRVDPNEQFF	TGTGCCAGTAGGGACAGGGTAGACCCCAATGAGCAGTTCTTC
TRBV4-2	NA	14	TRBJ1-2	NA	CASSQDTRDYGYTF	TGTGCCAGCAGCCAAGATACGAGGGACTATGGCTACACCTTC
TRBV4-1	many	15	TRBJ2-1	NA	CASSQDPGSYNEQFF	TGCGCCAGCAGCCAAGATCCGGGCTCCTACAATGAGCAGTTCTTC
TRBV7-2	many	14	TRBJ2-2	NA	CASSSLASAGELFF	TGTGCCAGCAGCTCTCTAGCGTCTGCCGGGGAGCTGTTTTTT
TRBV5-1	many	13	TRBJ2-7	NA	CASSLAGSEEQYF	TGCGCCAGCAGCTTGGCCGGTAGCGAAGAGCAGTACTTC
TRBV27	many	12	TRBJ2-7	TRBD1	CASLTGDYEQYF	TGTGCCAGCCTGACAGGGGACTACGAGCAGTACTTC
TRBV27	NA	15	TRBJ2-1	NA	CASSLSGGRGGEQFF	TGTGCCAGCAGTTTATCTGGTGGGAGGGGGGGTGAGCAGTTCTTC
TRBV4-3	many	19	TRBJ2-5	TRBD2	CASSPTGWAGGYPQETQYF	TGCGCCAGCAGCCCAACAGGATGGGCGGGAGGGTACCCCCAAGAGACCCAGTACTTC
TRBV4-3	many	15	TRBJ2-7	TRBD2	CASSQVLADSYEQYF	TGCGCCAGCAGCCAAGTACTAGCGGACTCCTACGAGCAGTACTTC
TRBV12-3/TRBV12-4	many	12	TRBJ2-2	NA	CASSFGSGELFF	TGTGCCAGCAGTTTCGGCTCCGGGGAGCTGTTTTTT
TRBV20-1	many	12	TRBJ2-1	NA	CSAPPWDNEQFF	TGCAGTGCTCCCCCTTGGGACAATGAGCAGTTCTTC
TRBV20-1	NA	13	TRBJ1-2	TRBD1	CSAGQGEVPGYTF	TGCAGTGCTGGACAGGGGGAAGTCCCTGGCTACACCTTC
TRBV4-3	many	15	TRBJ1-5	NA	CASSQGSGVGQPQHF	TGCGCCAGCAGCCAAGGTTCTGGGGTCGGTCAGCCCCAGCATTTT
TRBV19	many	15	TRBJ1-6	TRBD1	CASTTGRSYNSPLHF	TGTGCCAGTACGACAGGGCGCTCCTATAATTCACCCCTCCACTTT
TRBV5-1	NA	18	TRBJ2-5	TRBD2	CASSFRGHGLERVETQYF	TGTGCCAGCAGCTTCCGGGGCCACGGACTAGAAAGGGTGGAGACCCAGTACTTC
TRBV5-1	many	15	TRBJ2-2	TRBD1	CASSLGTGSTGELFF	TGCGCCAGCAGCTTGGGGACAGGGAGCACCGGGGAGCTGTTTTTT
TRBV29-1	many	12	TRBJ2-7	NA	CSVDLSLDEQYF	TGCAGCGTTGACCTCTCGTTGGACGAGCAGTACTTC
TRBV10-1	NA	13	TRBJ2-7	NA	CASSEAETYEQYF	TGCGCCAGCAGTGAAGCCGAAACCTACGAGCAGTACTTC
TRBV5-1	many	15	TRBJ1-1	TRBD1	CASSLGTGPSGEAFF	TGCGCCAGCAGCTTGGGGACAGGGCCAAGTGGGGAAGCTTTCTTT
TRBV6-1	many	16	TRBJ2-1	TRBD2	CASSGGLAGGTFEQFF	TGTGCCAGCAGTGGGGGACTAGCGGGAGGGACCTTTGAGCAGTTCTTC
TRBV4-1	few	15	TRBJ2-1	NA	CASSQVAPDPSEQFF	TGCGCCAGCAGCCAAGTGGCCCCGGACCCCAGTGAGCAGTTCTTC
TRBV15	many	13	TRBJ1-1	NA	CATSGGVDTEAFF	TGTGCCACCAGCGGGGGGGTCGACACTGAAGCTTTCTTT
TRBV6-2/TRBV6-3	many	15	TRBJ2-4	TRBD1	CASSRLGDRGGRQYF	TGTGCCAGCAGCCGCCTCGGGGACAGGGGAGGACGGCAATACTTC
TRBV20-1	many	14	TRBJ2-2	NA	CSASSASNTGELFF	TGCAGTGCTTCTAGCGCTTCGAACACCGGGGAGCTGTTTTTT
TRBV12-3/TRBV12-4	NA	13	TRBJ2-5	NA	CASSRQRDETQYF	TGTGCCAGCAGTCGTCAGAGGGATGAGACCCAGTACTTC
TRBV6-2/TRBV6-3	NA	15	TRBJ2-1	TRBD2	CASSYSGGPYNEQFF	TGTGCCAGCAGTTACTCGGGAGGGCCTTACAATGAGCAGTTCTTC
TRBV6-5	many	14	TRBJ1-1	TRBD1	CASSYWTGDTEAFF	TGTGCCAGCAGTTACTGGACAGGGGATACTGAAGCTTTCTTT